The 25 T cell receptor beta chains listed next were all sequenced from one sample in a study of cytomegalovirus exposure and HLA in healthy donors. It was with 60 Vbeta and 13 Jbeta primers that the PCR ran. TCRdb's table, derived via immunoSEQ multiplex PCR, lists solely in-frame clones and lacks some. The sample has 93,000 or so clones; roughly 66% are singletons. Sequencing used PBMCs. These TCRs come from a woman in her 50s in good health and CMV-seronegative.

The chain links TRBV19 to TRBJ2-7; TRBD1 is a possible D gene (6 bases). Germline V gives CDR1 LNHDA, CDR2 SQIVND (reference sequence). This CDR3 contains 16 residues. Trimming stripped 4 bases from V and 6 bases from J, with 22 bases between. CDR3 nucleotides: TGTGCCAGTAGTAGGGGAGCGGCAGGGGTCCCATCCGAGCAGTACTTC. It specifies CASSRGAAGVPSEQYF.

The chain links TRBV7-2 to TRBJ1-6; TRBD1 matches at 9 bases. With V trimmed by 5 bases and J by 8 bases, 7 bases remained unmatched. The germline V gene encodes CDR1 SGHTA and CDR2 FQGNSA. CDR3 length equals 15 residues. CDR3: CASSRTGGVDSPLHF. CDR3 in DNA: TGTGCCAGCAGCCGAACAGGGGGCGTCGATTCACCCCTCCACTTT.

The CDR3 region has the DNA TGTGCCAGTAGTATAGATAGGGGACTAGCCCGGCAGTATTTT. Protein: CASSIDRGLARQYF. The J gene is TRBJ2-3, the V gene TRBV19; 9 bases agree with TRBD2. Germline CDR1 reads LNHDA; CDR2 reads SQIVND (reference sequence). This CDR3 has 14 amino acids. Unmatched junction bases numbered 6, after V lost 0 bases and J lost 11 bases.

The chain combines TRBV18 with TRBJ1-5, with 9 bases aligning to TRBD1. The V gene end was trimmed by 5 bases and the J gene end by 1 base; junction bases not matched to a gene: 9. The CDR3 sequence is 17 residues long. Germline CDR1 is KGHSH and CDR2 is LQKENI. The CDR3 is CASSTGQGLGSNQPQHF. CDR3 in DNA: TGTGCCAGCTCAACGGGACAGGGCCTAGGAAGCAATCAGCCCCAGCATTTT.

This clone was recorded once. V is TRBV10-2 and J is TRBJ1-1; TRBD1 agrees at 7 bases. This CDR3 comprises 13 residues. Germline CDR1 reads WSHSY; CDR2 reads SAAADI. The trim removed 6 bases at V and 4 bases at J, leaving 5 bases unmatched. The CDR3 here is CASRPTGSTEAFF. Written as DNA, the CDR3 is TGCGCCAGCAGGCCGACAGGGTCCACTGAAGCTTTCTTT.

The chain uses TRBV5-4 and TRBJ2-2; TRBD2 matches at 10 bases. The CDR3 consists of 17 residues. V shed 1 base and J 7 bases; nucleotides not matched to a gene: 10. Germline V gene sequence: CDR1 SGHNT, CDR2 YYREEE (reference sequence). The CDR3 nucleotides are TGTGCCAGCAGCTTGTTCAGCGGGGGGGCGTTTATCGGGGAGCTGTTTTTT. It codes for CASSLFSGGAFIGELFF.

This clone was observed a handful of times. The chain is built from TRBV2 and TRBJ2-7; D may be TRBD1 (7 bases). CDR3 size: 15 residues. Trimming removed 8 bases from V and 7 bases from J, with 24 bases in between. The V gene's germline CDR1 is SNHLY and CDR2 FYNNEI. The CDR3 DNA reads TGTGCCAGCCCGGGGGCCTCGACAGGGTCTTGGGAGCAGTACTTC. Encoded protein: CASPGASTGSWEQYF.

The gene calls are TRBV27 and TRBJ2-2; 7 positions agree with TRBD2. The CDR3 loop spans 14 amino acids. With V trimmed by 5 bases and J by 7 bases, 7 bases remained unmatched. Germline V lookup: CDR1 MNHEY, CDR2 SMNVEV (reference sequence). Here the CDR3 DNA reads TGTGCCAGCAGTACTCAAAGGACTAGCGGGGAGCTGTTTTTT. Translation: CASSTQRTSGELFF.

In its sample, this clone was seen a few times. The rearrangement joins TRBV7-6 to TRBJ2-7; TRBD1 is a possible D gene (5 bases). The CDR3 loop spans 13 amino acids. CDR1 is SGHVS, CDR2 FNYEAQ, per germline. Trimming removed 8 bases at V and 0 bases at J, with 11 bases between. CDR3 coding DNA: TGTGCCAGCCGTCTGGACAACTCCTACGAGCAGTACTTC. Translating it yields CASRLDNSYEQYF.

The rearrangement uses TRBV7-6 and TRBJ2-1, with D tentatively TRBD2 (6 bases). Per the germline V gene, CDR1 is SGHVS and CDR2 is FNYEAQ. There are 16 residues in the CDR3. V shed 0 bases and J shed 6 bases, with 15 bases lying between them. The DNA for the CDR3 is TGTGCCAGCAGCTTAGCCCCGGGAGCAAATAGCAATGAGCAGTTCTTC. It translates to CASSLAPGANSNEQFF.

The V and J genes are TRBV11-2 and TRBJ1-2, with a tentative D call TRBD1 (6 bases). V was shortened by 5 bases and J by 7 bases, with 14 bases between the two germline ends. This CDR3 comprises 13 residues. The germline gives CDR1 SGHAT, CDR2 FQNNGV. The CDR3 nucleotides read TGTGCCAGCAGCACCCGAGACAGGTCTGGCTACACCTTC. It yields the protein CASSTRDRSGYTF.

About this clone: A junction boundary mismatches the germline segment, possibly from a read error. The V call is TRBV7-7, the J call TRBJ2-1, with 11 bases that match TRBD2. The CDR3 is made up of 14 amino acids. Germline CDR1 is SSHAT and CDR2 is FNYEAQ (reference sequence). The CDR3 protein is CASSLAGGPSEQFF. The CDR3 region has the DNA TGTGCTAGCAGCTTAGCGGGGGGGCCTAGTGAGCAGTTCTTC.

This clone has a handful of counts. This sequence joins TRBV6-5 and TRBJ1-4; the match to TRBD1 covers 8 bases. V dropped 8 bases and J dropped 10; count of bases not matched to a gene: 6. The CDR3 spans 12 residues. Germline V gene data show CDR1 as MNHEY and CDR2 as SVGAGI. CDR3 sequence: CASGGQGRKLFF. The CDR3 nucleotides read TGTGCCAGCGGTGGACAGGGCAGAAAACTGTTTTTT.

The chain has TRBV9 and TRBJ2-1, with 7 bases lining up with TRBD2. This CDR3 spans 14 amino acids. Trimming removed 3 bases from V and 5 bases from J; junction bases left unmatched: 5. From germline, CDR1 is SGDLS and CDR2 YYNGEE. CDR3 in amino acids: CASSEYAGDNEQFF. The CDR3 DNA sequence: TGTGCCAGCAGCGAATACGCGGGGGACAATGAGCAGTTCTTC.

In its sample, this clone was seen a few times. CDR3 nucleotide sequence: TGTGCCAGCAGCTTATCGGGAGGGAGGGGCTCCCGCAATGAGCAGTTCTTC. Residues: CASSLSGGRGSRNEQFF. The chain has TRBV7-3 and TRBJ2-1; TRBD2 aligns across 8 bases. The CDR3 contains 17 residues. V dropped 2 bases and J dropped 6; count of bases not matched to a gene: 12. Germline lookup yields CDR1 SGHTA and CDR2 FQGTGA.

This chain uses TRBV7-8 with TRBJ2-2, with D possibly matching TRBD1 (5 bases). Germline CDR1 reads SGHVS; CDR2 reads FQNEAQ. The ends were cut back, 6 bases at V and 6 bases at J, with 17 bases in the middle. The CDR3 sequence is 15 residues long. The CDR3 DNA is TGTGCCAGCAGTTATACAGGTGGTTCCTCCGGGGAGCTGTTTTTT. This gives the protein CASSYTGGSSGELFF.

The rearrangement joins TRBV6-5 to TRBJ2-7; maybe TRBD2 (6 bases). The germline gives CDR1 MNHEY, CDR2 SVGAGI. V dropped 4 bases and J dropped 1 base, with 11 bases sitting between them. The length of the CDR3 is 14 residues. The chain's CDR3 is CASSSSSVSYEQYF. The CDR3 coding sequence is TGTGCCAGCAGTTCCTCTAGCGTATCCTACGAGCAGTACTTC.

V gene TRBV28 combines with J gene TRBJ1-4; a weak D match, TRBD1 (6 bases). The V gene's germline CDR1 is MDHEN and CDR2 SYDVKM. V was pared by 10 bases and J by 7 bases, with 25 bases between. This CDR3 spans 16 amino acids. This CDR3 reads CAIHPGLGGRSEKLFF. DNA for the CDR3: TGTGCCATACATCCAGGGTTGGGGGGGCGGAGTGAAAAACTGTTTTTT.

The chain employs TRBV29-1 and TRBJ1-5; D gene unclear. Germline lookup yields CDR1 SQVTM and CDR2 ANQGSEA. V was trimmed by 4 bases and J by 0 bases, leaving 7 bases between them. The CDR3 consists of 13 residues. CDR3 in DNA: TGCAGCGTTGCGGGGAATAGCAATCAGCCCCAGCATTTT. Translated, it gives CSVAGNSNQPQHF.

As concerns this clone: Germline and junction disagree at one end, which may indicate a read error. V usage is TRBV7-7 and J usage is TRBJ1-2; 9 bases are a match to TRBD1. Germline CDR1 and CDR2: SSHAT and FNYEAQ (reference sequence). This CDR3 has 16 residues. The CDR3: CASRDLAGTGFDGYTF. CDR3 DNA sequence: TGTGCTAGCAGGGATCTCGCCGGGACAGGGTTTGATGGCTACACCTTC.

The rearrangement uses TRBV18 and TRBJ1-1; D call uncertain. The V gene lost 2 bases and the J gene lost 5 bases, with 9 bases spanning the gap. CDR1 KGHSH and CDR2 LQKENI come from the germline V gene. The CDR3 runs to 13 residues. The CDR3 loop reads CASSPGELTEAFF. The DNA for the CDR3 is TGTGCCAGCTCACCAGGGGAGTTGACTGAAGCTTTCTTT.

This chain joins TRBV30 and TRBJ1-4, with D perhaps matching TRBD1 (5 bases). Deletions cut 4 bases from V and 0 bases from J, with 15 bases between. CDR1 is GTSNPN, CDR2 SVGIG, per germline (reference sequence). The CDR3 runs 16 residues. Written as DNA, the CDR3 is TGTGCCTGGAATAGTAGGTACAGGCCAACTAATGAAAAACTGTTTTTT. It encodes CAWNSRYRPTNEKLFF.

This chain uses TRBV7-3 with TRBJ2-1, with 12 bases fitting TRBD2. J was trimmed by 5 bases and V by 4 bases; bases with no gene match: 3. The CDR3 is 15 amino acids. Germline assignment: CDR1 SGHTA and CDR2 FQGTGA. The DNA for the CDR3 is TGTGCCAGCAGCTGGACTAGCGGGGACCACAATGAGCAGTTCTTC. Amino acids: CASSWTSGDHNEQFF.

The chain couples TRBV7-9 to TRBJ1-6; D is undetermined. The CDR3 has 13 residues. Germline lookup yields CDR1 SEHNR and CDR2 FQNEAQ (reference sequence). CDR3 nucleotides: TGTGCTTACCGGAGCTCCTATAATTCACCCCTCCACTTT. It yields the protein CAYRSSYNSPLHF.

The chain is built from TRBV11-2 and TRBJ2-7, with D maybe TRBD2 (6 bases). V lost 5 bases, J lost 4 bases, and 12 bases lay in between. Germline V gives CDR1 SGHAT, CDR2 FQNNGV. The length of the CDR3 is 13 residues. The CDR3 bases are TGTGCCAGCAGCCCCTCCGGGGGATACGAGCAGTACTTC. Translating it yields CASSPSGGYEQYF. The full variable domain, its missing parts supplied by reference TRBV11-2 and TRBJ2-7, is EAGVAQSPRYKIIEKRQSVAFWCNPISGHATLYWYQQILGQGPKLLIQFQNNGVVDDSQLPKDRFSAERLKGVDSTLKIQPAKLEDSAVYLCASSPSGGYEQYFGPGTRLTVT.